This T cell receptor beta chain was sequenced during a study of glioma-infiltrating T cells after dendritic cell vaccination. Findings of the study overall: No direct clonality-survival link was found; a diverse polyclonal response may matter.

Isocitrate dehydrogenase mutation was absent in all glioblastoma patients. This clone was counted a single time. Its matching antigen is unknown. Up to about 2 ug genomic DNA was used for TCRB CDR3 amplification. Amplification used 60 V beta primers and 13 J beta primers. TCRdb's copy holds only in-frame clones and misses some; the assay was immunoSEQ multiplex PCR. The sample gives almost 65,000 clones, roughly four fifths of which show up once; more than 8% is in the top ten. The source of this sequence is a human donor with glioblastoma. Sequencing was performed on blood, taken before dendritic cell vaccination.

The CDR3 DNA is TGTGCCACGGGACTAGCGAACTCCTACGAGCAGTACTTC. As protein: CATGLANSYEQYF. V and J are TRBV27 and TRBJ2-7; TRBD2 matches 10 bases. The V segment lost 10 bases and the J segment 0 bases; nucleotides outside the gene matches: 3. Germline V gives CDR1 MNHEY, CDR2 SMNVEV (reference sequence). The CDR3 runs to 13 residues.